Following are 30 T cell receptor beta chains from one sample sequenced in a study of monozygotic twins with inflammatory bowel disease. Using the 5' RACE reads, TCRdb records one entry per CDR3 protein without DNA. This table holds about 300,000 distinct CDR3 sequences. The sequenced material came from blood. The receptors here all came from a human donor with ulcerative colitis or Crohn's disease, or a healthy co-twin of an affected twin (not recorded which).

The chain couples TRBV6-1 to TRBJ2-7; without DNA, the TCRdb call of TRBD2 cannot be checked. Per the germline V gene, CDR1 is MNHNS and CDR2 is SASEGT. CDR3 length: 18 amino acids. CDR3 sequence reads: CASSDVDVGLAGGYEQYF.

The chain combines TRBV7-2 with TRBJ2-5. This CDR3 region has 11 residues. Germline values: CDR1 SGHTA, CDR2 FQGNSA. Here the CDR3 reads CAMRTGETQYF.

The chain employs TRBV18 and TRBJ2-5; the D call of TRBD2 rests on TCRdb alone, since no DNA is present to check it. The CDR3 runs to 13 residues. Germline V lookup: CDR1 KGHSH, CDR2 LQKENI. The CDR3 region is CASSKGLGETQYF.

The genes are TRBV7-3 and TRBJ2-3. The germline V gene has CDR1 SGHTA and CDR2 FQGTGA. The CDR3 extends over 15 amino acids. CDR3 amino acids: CASSLSLGWTDTQYF.

V is TRBV7-9 and J is TRBJ1-2; TCRdb proposes TRBD1, but this gene call is untestable without DNA. The CDR3 loop spans 14 amino acids. The germline V gene has CDR1 SEHNR and CDR2 FQNEAQ (reference sequence). This chain's CDR3 is CASSLWGQDYGYTF.

The V call is TRBV19, the J call TRBJ2-6; absent DNA, TCRdb's TRBD2 call cannot be checked. This CDR3 has 16 amino acids. Germline V gene lookup returns CDR1 LNHDA and CDR2 SQIVND (reference sequence). The CDR3 here is CASHKGLSSGANVLTF.

V gene TRBV29-1 combines with J gene TRBJ2-5; TCRdb proposes TRBD1, but this gene call is untestable without DNA. Germline assignment: CDR1 SQVTM and CDR2 ANQGSEA. CDR3 length: 13 amino acids. The CDR3 here is CIPERGPKETQYF.

The rearrangement links TRBV7-8 to TRBJ1-1; TCRdb proposes TRBD1, but this gene call is untestable without DNA. The CDR3 has 16 residues. Germline V gene sequence: CDR1 SGHVS, CDR2 FQNEAQ. The CDR3 protein is CASSFRGTGGGTEAFF.

The V gene is TRBV25-1, the J gene TRBJ1-2; the D call from TCRdb, TRBD1, cannot be confirmed without DNA. This CDR3 contains 19 residues. Germline CDR1 and CDR2: MGHDK and SYGVNS. The CDR3 region is CASRPGPLGQGARSYGYTF.

V and J are TRBV7-9 and TRBJ1-1. Germline CDR1 SEHNR, CDR2 FQNEAQ (reference sequence). The CDR3 spans 14 residues. The CDR3 loop reads CASSLSALNTEAFF.

The genes are TRBV9 and TRBJ2-6; the TCRdb D gene call, TRBD1, has no DNA to confirm it. Germline V CDR1 and CDR2: SGDLS, YYNGEE. The CDR3 runs 18 residues. The chain's CDR3 is CASSARDRISSGANVLTF.

This rearrangement joins TRBV9 to TRBJ2-2. Germline V gives CDR1 SGDLS, CDR2 YYNGEE. The CDR3 covers 16 residues. The CDR3 sequence: CASSVARRANTGELFF. Full variable domain (rest looked up from reference TRBV9 and TRBJ2-2): DSGVTQTPKHLITATGQRVTLRCSPRSGDLSVYWYQQSLDQGLQFLIQYYNGEERAKGNILERFSAQQFPDLHSELNLSSLELGDSALYFCASSVARRANTGELFFGEGSRLTVL.

The genes are TRBV12-3 or TRBV12-4 and TRBJ2-7. The CDR3 is made up of 11 amino acids. The CDR3 sequence: CASREGYEQYF.

V usage is TRBV3-1 and J usage is TRBJ2-7. There are 13 residues in the CDR3. Germline V gene data show CDR1 as LGHDT and CDR2 as YNNKEL (reference sequence). This chain's CDR3 is CASSQKMTREQYF.

The rearrangement uses TRBV6-1 and TRBJ2-4; the D gene TCRdb calls, TRBD1, cannot be checked with no DNA. This CDR3 is built from 15 residues. The germline V gene has CDR1 MNHNS and CDR2 SASEGT. The CDR3 reads CASNPGHGGKNIQYF.

J is TRBJ2-7 and V is TRBV7-9. The germline CDR1 and CDR2 sequences are SEHNR and FQNEAQ (reference sequence). This CDR3 has 15 amino acids. The CDR3 sequence: CASSPIGRSSYEQYF.

The chain uses TRBV12-3 or TRBV12-4 and TRBJ2-1; TCRdb's assignment of TRBD2 cannot be checked, as there is no DNA. This CDR3 contains 12 residues. CDR3 region: CASSPIAGSLFF.

The V gene is TRBV29-1, the J gene TRBJ2-1; no DNA is available, so the TRBD1 call from TCRdb remains unchecked. CDR1 and CDR2 from the germline V gene are SQVTM and ANQGSEA. The CDR3 has 14 amino acids. The CDR3 reads CSVGETGGYNEQFF.

V usage is TRBV12-3 or TRBV12-4 and J usage is TRBJ2-3; TCRdb selects TRBD1, and the lack of DNA leaves this call unchecked. CDR3 length equals 16 residues. The CDR3 protein is CASSPPGKRAGDTQYF.

J is TRBJ2-1 and V is TRBV5-1. Germline assignment: CDR1 SGHRS and CDR2 YFSETQ. The CDR3 is 14 amino acids. The CDR3 sequence: CASSLVLRYNEQFF.

The chain has TRBV7-9 and TRBJ2-5; TCRdb names TRBD2, which stays unverified in the absence of DNA. This CDR3 spans 17 amino acids. Germline CDR1 SEHNR, CDR2 FQNEAQ (reference sequence). The CDR3 region is CASAPLAAILGQETQYF.

The rearrangement uses TRBV9 and TRBJ1-2; TCRdb proposes TRBD1, but this gene call is untestable without DNA. This CDR3 is built from 15 residues. Germline lookup yields CDR1 SGDLS and CDR2 YYNGEE. CDR3 loop: CASSEGHSTNYGYTF.

V is TRBV20-1 and J is TRBJ2-1; TCRdb reports TRBD1, a call that lacks DNA to check it against. The CDR3 extends over 12 amino acids. Germline V gives CDR1 DFQATT, CDR2 SNEGSKA (reference sequence). CDR3 protein: CSAPSGSYEQFF.

The chain carries TRBV3-1 and TRBJ2-2; there is no DNA to check the TCRdb D call of TRBD2. The V gene's germline CDR1 is LGHDT and CDR2 YNNKEL (reference sequence). This CDR3 has 17 residues. The CDR3 spells CASSSGLAGANTGELFF.

The rearrangement links TRBV29-1 to TRBJ2-1; TCRdb calls TRBD1, which cannot be checked without DNA. The CDR3 spans 16 residues. Germline V CDR1 and CDR2: SQVTM, ANQGSEA. The CDR3: CSVDGADLSSYNEQFF.

The chain links TRBV29-1 to TRBJ2-4. Germline V gene sequence: CDR1 SQVTM, CDR2 ANQGSEA. The CDR3 is 13 residues long. The CDR3 region is CSVVGQAYRVQYF. Combining the CDR3 with reference TRBV29-1 and TRBJ2-4 gives the whole variable domain SAVISQKPSRDICQRGTSLTIQCQVDSQVTMMFWYRQQPGQSLTLIATANQGSEATYESGFVIDKFPISRPNLTFSTLTVSNMSPEDSSIYLCSVVGQAYRVQYFGAGTRLSVL.

The chain uses TRBV4-2 and TRBJ2-7. Germline lookup yields CDR1 LGHNA and CDR2 YNFKEQ. The CDR3 runs to 15 residues. The CDR3 is CASSQEKREPYEQYF.

CDR3 loop: CASRQGRNQPQHF. The chain is built from TRBV12-3 or TRBV12-4 and TRBJ1-5; the D call of TRBD1 rests on TCRdb alone, since no DNA is present to check it. The CDR3 length is 13 residues.

The rearrangement uses TRBV11-2 and TRBJ2-1; TCRdb calls TRBD2, which cannot be checked without DNA. CDR3 length equals 13 residues. CDR1 and CDR2 from the germline V gene are SGHAT and FQNNGV. The CDR3 reads CASSLSGPGEQFF. Looking up the rest from reference TRBV11-2 and TRBJ2-1 gives the full variable domain: EAGVAQSPRYKIIEKRQSVAFWCNPISGHATLYWYQQILGQGPKLLIQFQNNGVVDDSQLPKDRFSAERLKGVDSTLKIQPAKLEDSAVYLCASSLSGPGEQFFGPGTRLTVL.

V and J are TRBV12-3 or TRBV12-4 and TRBJ2-1; without DNA, the TCRdb call of TRBD1 cannot be checked. CDR3 length equals 14 residues. The CDR3: CASSPPLGDNEQFF.